The clone carrying this T cell receptor beta chain was found once. This sample is drawn from a study of PD-1 blockade in mismatch repair-deficient tumors. Profiled with immunoSEQ multiplex PCR; TCRdb holds only in-frame clones, not every one. In the table there are 15,000 to 25,000 clones, more than 65% of which are singletons. CDR1 WSHSY and CDR2 SAAADI come from the germline V gene. This CDR3 has 14 amino acids. Trimming removed 2 bases at V and 2 bases at J, with 9 bases between. This TCR came from an adult with mismatch repair-deficient cancer. Sequenced material: PBMCs, taken 52 weeks after starting pembrolizumab. This chain connects TRBV10-2 to TRBJ2-5; D possibly corresponds to TRBD1 (5 bases). CDR3 region: CASSEGALQETQYF. DNA for the CDR3: TGCGCCAGCAGTGAGGGGGCTCTTCAAGAGACCCAGTACTTC.